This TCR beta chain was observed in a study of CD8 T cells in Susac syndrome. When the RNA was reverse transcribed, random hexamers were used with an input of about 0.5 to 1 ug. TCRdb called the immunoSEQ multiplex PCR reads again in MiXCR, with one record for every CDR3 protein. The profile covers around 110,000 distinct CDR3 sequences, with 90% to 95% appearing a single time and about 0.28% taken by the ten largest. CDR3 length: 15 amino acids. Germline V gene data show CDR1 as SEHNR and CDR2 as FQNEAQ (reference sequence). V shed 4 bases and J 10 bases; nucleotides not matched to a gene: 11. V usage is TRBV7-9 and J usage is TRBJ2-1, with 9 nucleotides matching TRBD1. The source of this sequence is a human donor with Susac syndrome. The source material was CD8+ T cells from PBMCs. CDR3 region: CASSSLTGGPEEQFF. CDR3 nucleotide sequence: TGTGCCAGCAGCTCCCTCACAGGGGGCCCCGAAGAGCAGTTCTTC.